Here is one TCR beta chain with its context. Its matching antigen is unknown. Peripheral blood came from all dose cohorts at three timepoints. Profiled with immunoSEQ multiplex PCR; TCRdb holds only in-frame clones, not every one. This repertoire shows 90,000 or so clones, approximately 89% found once; its top ten account for over 0.8%. This entry comes from a study of OX40 agonist ivuxolimab in advanced cancers. Study-wide results and limits: Expanded peripheral T cell antigen specificity was not determined.

J lost 4 bases, V lost 5 bases, and 8 bases had no gene match. The CDR3 loop spans 16 amino acids. CDR1 is LGHNA and CDR2 is YSLEER in the germline V gene. This sequence was found in an adult with an advanced solid tumor such as melanoma, head and neck, liver or kidney cancer. The chain carries TRBV4-3 and TRBJ2-1; 10 bases align to TRBD2. Sequenced here: CD4+ or CD8+ T cells sorted from blood, sampled in a trial of the OX40 agonist ivuxolimab. The CDR3 region is CASSIRTSGDYNEQFF. CDR3 sequence (DNA): TGCGCCAGCAGCATCCGGACTAGCGGAGATTACAATGAGCAGTTCTTC.